This is a list of T cell receptor beta chains from one sample in a study of shared clonotypes between healthy human individuals. The assay was immunoSEQ multiplex PCR, and TCRdb's table has in-frame clones only and misses some. This table holds fewer than 1 million clones, about 96% found once. Sequencing used naive CD8+ T cells sorted from blood. The receptors here all came from a man aged 25 to 45 in good health. Each CDR3 is given with its conserved first and last residue. D genes are given only for firm matches. The size of a clone is reported for some rows only, either as once, few or many, or as a class for expanded clones.

TRBV28	-	-	TRBJ1-5	TGTGCCAGCAGCTTCAGGGATCAGCCCCAGCATTTT	CASSFRDQPQHF
TRBV2	TRBD2	-	TRBJ2-3	TGTGCCAGCAGTGACCTACTTTTTATAGCGGGAGAGGGATATACGCAGTATTTT	CASSDLLFIAGEGYTQYF
TRBV27	-	-	TRBJ2-7	TGTGCCAGCTCCCAGGGCGGGGAGATCTTCTACGAGCAGTACTTC	CASSQGGEIFYEQYF
TRBV7-9	TRBD2	-	TRBJ2-5	TGTGCCAGCAGCTTAAAAGCGGGAGAAATCCAAGAGACCCAGTACTTC	CASSLKAGEIQETQYF
TRBV4-3	-	-	TRBJ2-7	TGCGCCAGCAGCCAAGATAGGCAGGGAGACTACGAGCAGTACTTC	CASSQDRQGDYEQYF
TRBV7-2	-	-	TRBJ1-1	TGTGCCAGCAGCTTAGGGGCAGGGCTGAACACTGAAGCTTTCTTT	CASSLGAGLNTEAFF
TRBV28	TRBD2	-	TRBJ2-5	TGTGCCAGCAGCCCCCCGACTAGCGGGAGTTTGTTTGAAGAGACCCAGTACTTC	CASSPPTSGSLFEETQYF
TRBV7-9	-	-	TRBJ2-2	TGTGCCAGCAGCCCGTGGACCCCCGCTGCCGGGGAGCTGTTTTTT	CASSPWTPAAGELFF
TRBV5-1	TRBD1	-	TRBJ2-1	TGCGCCAGCAGCGAATTATGGACAGGCAACAATGAGCAGTTCTTC	CASSELWTGNNEQFF
TRBV5-6	TRBD2	-	TRBJ2-7	TGTGCCAGCAGCTTTAGGAGCGGGAGGGATCCGGCCGAGCAGTACTTC	CASSFRSGRDPAEQYF
TRBV9	-	-	TRBJ1-1	TGTGCCAGCAGCGCGGGACAGAACACTGAAGCTTTCTTT	CASSAGQNTEAFF
TRBV11-2	-	-	TRBJ1-1	TGTGCCAGCAGCTTAACGCCAGGGAGGGCTGAAGCTTTCTTT	CASSLTPGRAEAFF
TRBV4-1	TRBD1	few	TRBJ2-7	TGCGCCAGCAGCCAGGGGACAGGGGCCGGCTACGAGCAGTACTTC	CASSQGTGAGYEQYF
TRBV7-8	-	once	TRBJ1-5	TGTGCCAGCAGCTTAGCCGACGGACGCAATCAGCCCCAGCATTTT	CASSLADGRNQPQHF
TRBV4-3	-	-	TRBJ1-5	TGCGCCAGCAGCCAAGTCGTAGGTAGCAATCAGCCCCAGCATTTT	CASSQVVGSNQPQHF
TRBV4-3	TRBD1	-	TRBJ2-7	TGCGCCAGCAGCCAAGCCGGGACAGCTCCCCACGAGCAGTACTTC	CASSQAGTAPHEQYF
TRBV7-8	-	-	TRBJ2-2	TGTGCCAGCAGCCCTAGGGGAGTTTACGGGGAGCTGTTTTTT	CASSPRGVYGELFF
TRBV5-6	-	-	TRBJ1-1	TGTGCCAGCAGATCCAGCAGGGGCGGGGAGGGGGAAGCTTTCTTT	CASRSSRGGEGEAFF
TRBV13	-	-	TRBJ1-1	TGTGCCAGCAGCCCATCGATACTCACTGAAGCTTTCTTT	CASSPSILTEAFF
TRBV4-2	-	-	TRBJ2-1	TGTGCCAGCAGCCAATCCCGTGAGCAGTTCTTC	CASSQSREQFF
TRBV7-9	-	-	TRBJ2-1	TGTGCCAGCAGCTTAAGGATTCGAGATGAGCAGTTCTTC	CASSLRIRDEQFF
TRBV27	-	-	TRBJ2-7	TGTGCCAGCAGTTTGATGGATCGAACCTACGAGCAGTACTTC	CASSLMDRTYEQYF